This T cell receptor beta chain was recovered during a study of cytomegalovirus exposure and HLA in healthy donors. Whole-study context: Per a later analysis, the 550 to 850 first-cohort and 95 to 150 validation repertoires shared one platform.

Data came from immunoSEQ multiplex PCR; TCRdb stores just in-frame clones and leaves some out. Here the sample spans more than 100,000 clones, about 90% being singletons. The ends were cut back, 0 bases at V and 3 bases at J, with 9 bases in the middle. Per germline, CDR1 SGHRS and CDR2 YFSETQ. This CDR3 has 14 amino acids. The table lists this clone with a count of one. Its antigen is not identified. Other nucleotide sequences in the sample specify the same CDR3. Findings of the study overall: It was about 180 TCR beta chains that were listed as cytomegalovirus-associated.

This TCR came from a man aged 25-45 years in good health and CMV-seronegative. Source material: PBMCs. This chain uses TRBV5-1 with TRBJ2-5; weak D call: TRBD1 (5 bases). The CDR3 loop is CASSLGQGKETQYF. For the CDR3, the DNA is TGCGCCAGCAGCTTGGGCCAGGGCAAAGAGACCCAGTACTTC.